The TCR beta chain described here comes from a study of radiotherapy plus CTLA-4 blockade in lung cancer. Study context: Objective responses were seen in 18% of patients, disease control in less than 40%.

Here immunoSEQ multiplex PCR was the method, and the copy in TCRdb shows in-frame clones only, minus some. Seen here are around 120,000 clones, 78% observed once, and the top ten hold 5% to 5.5%. Trimming removed 5 bases from V and 3 bases from J, with 9 bases in between. The germline gives CDR1 SGHRS, CDR2 YFSETQ. The CDR3 is 13 residues long. The rearrangement links TRBV5-1 to TRBJ1-5, with D perhaps matching TRBD1 (5 bases). This TCR was sampled from a human donor with non-small cell lung cancer who had a partial response to radiotherapy plus ipilimumab. Specimen: peripheral blood, collected from a patient treated with radiotherapy plus ipilimumab. The CDR3 spells CASSQGFNQPQHF. The CDR3 region has the DNA TGCGCCAGCAGTCAGGGTTTCAATCAGCCCCAGCATTTT.